This T cell receptor (beta chain) comes out of a study of cytomegalovirus exposure and HLA in healthy donors. Regarding the study as a whole: A later analysis showed that HLA-associated TCR beta chains had undergone more clonal expansion than equally common others.

To note about this clone: The antigen is undetermined.

The study ran its PCR with 60 Vbeta and 13 Jbeta primers. Libraries were prepared by immunoSEQ multiplex PCR; TCRdb keeps only in-frame clonotypes and omits some of them. The sample records 100,000 to 150,000 clones, over 65% being singletons. Trimming removed 0 bases from V and 3 bases from J; junction bases left unmatched: 5. The germline V gene encodes CDR1 SGDLS and CDR2 YYNGEE. The CDR3 is 16 residues long. The sample consisted of PBMCs. V and J are TRBV9 and TRBJ2-2; the match to TRBD2 covers 7 bases. The origin of this receptor is a woman between 40 and 55 years old in good health and CMV-seropositive. CDR3 nucleotides: TGTGCCAGCAGCGTAGCGGGGGGTTCGGACACCGGGGAGCTGTTTTTT. Amino acid sequence: CASSVAGGSDTGELFF.